The 31 T cell receptor beta chains reported below all come from one sample, sequenced in a study of breast tumors, draining lymph nodes, adjacent tissues (dated by TCRdb to the mid-2010s). The receptor library was made with multiplex PCR. The data were produced on an Illumina HiSeq 2000. The raw public reads went through TCRdb reprocessing: fastp at Q25, MiXCR clone calling, in-frame beta chains kept. Every CDR3 protein is listed once, alongside the most common genes and DNA of its rows. The sample yields some 150,000 distinct CDR3 sequences; about 30% were counted once. The top ten hold roughly 3.8% of the sample. The lymph node samples were taken from the axillary draining lymph nodes of breast cancer patients. What was sequenced was axillary lymph node tissue. These TCRs come from a female donor with breast cancer. Some clones in this sample may be carry-over from other donors' samples.

This clonotype was recorded a few times. The chain has TRBV19 and TRBJ1-1; D might be TRBD1 (5 bases). V was pared by 3 bases and J by 0 bases, with 17 bases between. CDR1 is LNHDA, CDR2 SQIVND, per germline (reference sequence). The CDR3 covers 17 residues. Here the CDR3 DNA reads TGTGCCAGTAGTATGGGACTGCCGCGGGAACTGAACACTGAAGCTTTCTTT. It yields the protein CASSMGLPRELNTEAFF.

In this sample, this clonotype turned up a few times. CDR3 amino acids: CASDHLGTGIPGELFF. CDR3 DNA sequence: TGTGCCAGCGACCATCTGGGGACAGGGATCCCCGGGGAGCTGTTTTTT. This chain joins TRBV28 and TRBJ2-2, with 9 bases matching TRBD1. The length of the CDR3 is 16 residues. The V segment lost 8 bases and the J segment 6 bases; nucleotides outside the gene matches: 13. From germline, CDR1 is MDHEN and CDR2 SYDVKM.

There are a few counts of this clonotype. A much larger clone differs from this one at a single base, so this may be a read error. CDR3 DNA sequence: TGCGCCAGCAGCCCCTTTTCTTACCGGGACGGCTCCGAGCAGTACTTC. Amino acid sequence: CASSPFSYRDGSEQYF. V gene TRBV5-1 combines with J gene TRBJ2-7; D may correspond to TRBD1 or TRBD2 (5 bases each). V lost 4 bases and J lost 6, with 23 bases in between. Germline V gives CDR1 SGHRS, CDR2 YFSETQ. There are 16 residues in the CDR3.

The V call is TRBV12-3 or TRBV12-4, the J call TRBJ1-6; 10 bases are a match to TRBD1. Trimming cost V 3 bases and J 3 bases; bases outside gene matches: 5. CDR3 length equals 17 residues. The CDR3 loop reads CASSFSGTGVYNSPLHF. The DNA of the CDR3 is TGTGCCAGCAGTTTCTCCGGGACAGGGGTCTATAATTCACCCCTCCACTTT.

This clonotype was seen repeatedly, ten times or more. The chain couples TRBV9 to TRBJ1-4; D gene unclear. CDR1 is SGDLS, CDR2 YYNGEE, per germline. CDR3 size: 16 residues. Trimming pared 3 bases from V and 0 bases from J, leaving 12 bases between. CDR3 sequence reads: CASSGGRAATNEKLFF. In DNA form, the CDR3 reads TGTGCCAGCAGCGGCGGACGTGCCGCAACTAATGAAAAACTGTTTTTT.

The rearrangement uses TRBV12-3 or TRBV12-4 and TRBJ1-4; 7 nucleotides align to TRBD1. The length of the CDR3 is 18 residues. V trimming: 5 bases; J trimming: 6 bases; junction bases outside the gene matches: 18. CDR3 nucleotides: TGTGCCAGCAGTCCCCCCCGGTGGCAGGGGGGGCGTTATGAAAAACTGTTTTTT. Protein product: CASSPPRWQGGRYEKLFF.

This clonotype was observed many times. The chain has TRBV5-1 and TRBJ2-1; 11 bases fit TRBD2. This CDR3 is built from 17 residues. Trimming cost V 4 bases and J 3 bases; bases outside gene matches: 9. CDR1 and CDR2 from the germline V gene are SGHRS and YFSETQ. The CDR3 region has the DNA TGCGCCAGCAGCGAAATCTCCGGGACTAGCGGCTACAATGAGCAGTTCTTC. Translation gives CASSEISGTSGYNEQFF.

Note on this clonotype: A single base separates this from a much larger clone, so it may be a read error. The genes are TRBV6-2 or TRBV6-3 and TRBJ2-7; 7 bases map to TRBD2. The CDR3 spans 13 residues. With 10 bases clipped from V and 2 bases from J, the junction kept 8 bases outside the gene matches. Germline CDR1 and CDR2: MNHEY and SVGEGT. CDR3: CATSRGVAYEQYF. The CDR3 nucleotides are TGTGCCACCTCCCGGGGGGTAGCCTACGAGCAGTACTTC.

This chain connects TRBV2 to TRBJ2-1; 13 nucleotides line up with TRBD2. CDR3 length: 16 amino acids. V lost 6 bases and J lost 10; bases outside the gene matches: 12. Germline V lookup: CDR1 SNHLY, CDR2 FYNNEI. CDR3 amino acids: CASSAQLAGGPSEQFF. CDR3 nucleotides: TGTGCCAGCAGCGCTCAACTAGCGGGAGGGCCGTCGGAGCAGTTCTTC.

Comments on this clonotype: One end of the junction varies from germline; a read error may be responsible. The gene calls are TRBV13 and TRBJ2-1; 11 nucleotides line up with TRBD2. Germline CDR1 and CDR2: PRHDT and FYEKMQ (reference sequence). The CDR3 extends over 17 amino acids. CDR3 loop: CASSTIAGGSSYNEQFF. CDR3 nucleotide sequence: TGCGCCAGCAGCACCATAGCGGGAGGGAGCTCCTACAATGAGCAGTTCTTC.

This clonotype was found many times. The gene calls are TRBV4-1 and TRBJ1-5; 9 bases are a match to TRBD1. V lost 6 bases to trimming and J lost 3 bases; unmatched junction nucleotides: 9. Germline assignment: CDR1 MGHRA and CDR2 YSYEKL. This CDR3 region has 16 residues. The DNA for the CDR3 is TGCGCCAGCAGTCGCGGGGACAGGGTCCCCAATCAGCCCCAGCATTTT. It yields the protein CASSRGDRVPNQPQHF.

This clonotype has ten or more counts. This sequence joins TRBV5-8 and TRBJ2-7; 8 nucleotides match TRBD2. This CDR3 has 14 residues. The germline CDR1 and CDR2 sequences are SGHTS and YDEGEE. J gave up 3 bases and V 4 bases, and 6 bases lay outside the gene matches. The CDR3 DNA sequence: TGTGCCAGCAGCCCCGGACTAGCCGGCTACGAGCAGTACTTC. Amino acids: CASSPGLAGYEQYF.

This clonotype has a count of ten or more. The gene calls are TRBV5-1 and TRBJ2-1, with 10 bases lining up with TRBD2. Unmatched junction bases numbered 9, after V lost 2 bases and J lost 7 bases. Germline V gene lookup returns CDR1 SGHRS and CDR2 YFSETQ. The CDR3 runs 16 residues. CDR3 amino acids: CASSLPPAGGRNEQFF. The CDR3 bases are TGCGCCAGCAGCTTACCACCAGCGGGAGGGCGTAATGAGCAGTTCTTC. Complete variable domain (other parts from reference TRBV5-1 and TRBJ2-1): KAGVTQTPRYLIKTRGQQVTLSCSPISGHRSVSWYQQTPGQGLQFLFEYFSETQRNKGNFPGRFSGRQFSNSRSEMNVSTLELGDSALYLCASSLPPAGGRNEQFFGPGTRLTVL.

This chain connects TRBV7-9 to TRBJ1-1; TRBD1 aligns across 8 bases. V gave up 2 bases and J gave up 5 bases; unmatched junction bases: 4. This CDR3 comprises 14 residues. Germline V CDR1 and CDR2: SEHNR, FQNEAQ (reference sequence). CDR3 nucleotide sequence: TGTGCCAGCAGCTTACCCACAGGGGGAACTGAAGCTTTCTTT. Translation: CASSLPTGGTEAFF.

This clonotype was picked up a small number of times. Possible read error: a much larger clone is one base away. The chain uses TRBV20-1 and TRBJ2-7, with 10 positions matching TRBD2. This CDR3 is built from 15 residues. Looked up from germline, CDR1 is DFQATT and CDR2 is SNEGSKA (reference sequence). V dropped 0 bases and J dropped 4; count of bases not matched to a gene: 6. The CDR3 DNA reads as TGCAGTGCTAGAGATTTTCTAGCGGGGGCATACGAGCAGTACTTC. This gives the protein CSARDFLAGAYEQYF.

This chain connects TRBV5-1 to TRBJ2-1; TRBD2 matches 15 bases. V lost 4 bases to trimming and J lost 7 bases; unmatched junction nucleotides: 6. The CDR3 totals 16 residues. Germline V lookup: CDR1 SGHRS, CDR2 YFSETQ. CDR3 sequence (DNA): TGCGCCAGCAGCCCTGGACTAGCGGGAGGGATAAATGAGCAGTTCTTC. This codes for CASSPGLAGGINEQFF.

This clonotype was recorded at least ten times. This chain links TRBV4-2 with TRBJ2-3; tentatively, D is TRBD2 (6 bases). V dropped 3 bases and J dropped 0 bases, with 7 bases sitting between them. The CDR3 contains 14 residues. Germline V gene sequence: CDR1 LGHNA, CDR2 YNFKEQ. DNA of the CDR3: TGTGCCAGCAGCCAGGGACTTAGCACAGATACGCAGTATTTT. It is translated as CASSQGLSTDTQYF.

This clonotype showed up many times. The chain has TRBV4-1 and TRBJ1-5, with 7 bases aligning to TRBD1. This CDR3 is 14 amino acids long. The trim removed 4 bases at V and 6 bases at J, leaving 6 bases unmatched. Germline CDR1 is MGHRA and CDR2 is YSYEKL. The CDR3 loop reads CASSLTEGAQPQHF. CDR3 DNA: TGCGCCAGCAGCCTCACTGAGGGGGCTCAGCCCCAGCATTTT.

This clonotype was seen ten or more times. This chain uses TRBV27 with TRBJ1-2; D is unclear. Per the germline V gene, CDR1 is MNHEY and CDR2 is SMNVEV (reference sequence). Trimming removed 8 bases from V and 5 bases from J, with 24 bases in between. CDR3 size: 16 residues. The DNA of the CDR3 is TGTGCCAGCGGAAAGAGGGTAGGACTCATCTTGTATGGCTACACCTTC. Amino acid sequence: CASGKRVGLILYGYTF.

This clonotype came up a few times. The V and J genes are TRBV6-2 or TRBV6-3 and TRBJ2-7; 7 nucleotides match TRBD1. The J segment lost 2 bases and the V segment lost 5 bases, leaving 9 bases of the junction unmatched. CDR1 and CDR2 (germline): MNHEY, SVGEGT. The CDR3 is 15 residues long. CDR3 sequence reads: CASSHPTGSPYEQYF. The CDR3 DNA sequence: TGTGCCAGCAGTCACCCGACAGGGTCCCCCTACGAGCAGTACTTC.

The V call is TRBV20-1, the J call TRBJ1-4, with D hard to call. Germline V gene lookup returns CDR1 DFQATT and CDR2 SNEGSKA (reference sequence). V shed 4 bases and J shed 7 bases, with 13 bases lying between them. This CDR3 is 13 amino acids long. The CDR3 loop is CSAMGQVAEKLFF. Written as DNA, the CDR3 is TGCAGTGCTATGGGCCAGGTTGCTGAAAAACTGTTTTTT.

For this clonotype: One end of the junction does not line up with germline, which may come from a read error. This rearrangement joins TRBV7-9 to TRBJ1-1; D gene uncertain. Germline CDR1 and CDR2: SEHNR and FQNEAQ (reference sequence). The CDR3 totals 13 residues. CDR3 amino acids: CASSQLIDGVAFF. DNA of the CDR3: TGCGCCAGCAGCCAGTTAATAGACGGTGTGGCTTTCTTT. Variable domain in full (rest from reference TRBV7-9 and TRBJ1-1): DTGVSQNPRHKITKRGQNVTFRCDPISEHNRLYWYRQTLGQGPEFLTYFQNEAQLEKSRLLSDRFSAERPKGSFSTLEIQRTEQGDSAMYLCASSQLIDGVAFFGQGTRLTVV.

Comments on this clonotype: A much larger clone is a single base away; this may be a read error. The CDR3 carries no conserved terminal phenylalanine or tryptophan, so it likely arises from a read error. V and J are TRBV6-1 and TRBJ1-5, with D maybe TRBD1 (5 bases). CDR1 and CDR2 from the germline V gene are MNHNS and SASEGT. The CDR3 is 15 residues long. The germline V and J ends were trimmed by 8 bases and 4 bases, with 18 bases remaining between them. The CDR3 sequence: CASPAGEGKNQPQHS. As DNA, the CDR3 is TGTGCCAGCCCTGCGGGGGAGGGGAAAAATCAGCCCCAGCATTCT.

This clonotype was recorded many times. The CDR3 region is CASRTDRTGGCQPQHF. DNA for the CDR3: TGTGCCAGCAGGACGGACCGAACAGGGGGCTGTCAGCCCCAGCATTTT. The chain combines TRBV6-4 with TRBJ1-5, with TRBD1 identical over 9 bases. Germline CDR1 is MRHNA and CDR2 is SNTAGT. The ends lost 6 bases at V and 6 bases at J; junction bases unmatched: 12. The CDR3 loop spans 16 amino acids.

The V and J genes are TRBV27 and TRBJ2-3, with 8 bases matching TRBD2. Germline lookup yields CDR1 MNHEY and CDR2 SMNVEV (reference sequence). The trim removed 3 bases at V and 6 bases at J, leaving 11 bases unmatched. The CDR3 spans 16 residues. CDR3 protein: CASSLWSGGPSDTQYF. CDR3 nucleotide sequence: TGTGCCAGCAGTTTGTGGAGCGGGGGCCCCTCTGATACGCAGTATTTT.

The chain couples TRBV7-9 to TRBJ2-1; TRBD2 agrees at 11 bases. J lost 0 bases, V lost 10 bases, and 11 bases had no gene match. Germline CDR1 and CDR2: SEHNR and FQNEAQ (reference sequence). The CDR3 has 17 residues. The CDR3 here is CATLLAGAQSSYNEQFF. The CDR3 DNA sequence: TGTGCCACCCTACTAGCGGGAGCCCAGAGCTCCTACAATGAGCAGTTCTTC.

The table lists this clonotype with many counts. The J gene is TRBJ1-5, the V gene TRBV5-1; possibly TRBD1 for D (6 bases). Germline V CDR1 and CDR2: SGHRS, YFSETQ. The CDR3 is 16 amino acids. V gave up 1 base and J gave up 7 bases, with 18 bases separating them. CDR3: CASSLPGGRDTQPQHF. The CDR3 DNA sequence: TGCGCCAGCAGCTTGCCCGGTGGACGGGACACCCAGCCCCAGCATTTT.

This clonotype was counted ten times or more. The CDR3 DNA reads as TGCGCCAGCAGCCAAGAACAGGGGTATAGCAATCAGCCCCAGCATTTT. As protein: CASSQEQGYSNQPQHF. The V gene is TRBV4-1, the J gene TRBJ1-5; 7 bases are a match to TRBD1. This CDR3 is 16 amino acids long. V lost 0 bases to trimming and J lost 0 bases; unmatched junction nucleotides: 2. Germline V gene lookup returns CDR1 MGHRA and CDR2 YSYEKL.

This clonotype was counted ten times or more. The rearrangement links TRBV6-1 to TRBJ1-5; no definite D call. The germline V gene has CDR1 MNHNS and CDR2 SASEGT. The V end was cut by 10 bases, the J end by 4 bases, with 11 bases between. The CDR3 totals 12 residues. The CDR3 region has the DNA TGTGCCACCAATCGGGGTAATCAGCCCCAGCATTTT. Amino acid sequence: CATNRGNQPQHF.

V usage is TRBV9 and J usage is TRBJ1-6, with D perhaps matching TRBD1 (5 bases). Germline-derived CDR1 and CDR2 are SGDLS and YYNGEE. With 5 bases removed from V and 0 bases from J, the gap between germline ends came to 15 bases. The CDR3 is 17 amino acids. Here the CDR3 DNA reads TGTGCCAGCAGTGGGGGGGAATTGGGCTCCTATAATTCACCCCTCCACTTT. It translates to CASSGGELGSYNSPLHF.

This clonotype has a handful of counts. A single base separates this from a much larger clone, so it may be a read error. V gene TRBV20-1 combines with J gene TRBJ2-7, with 7 bases that match TRBD1. This CDR3 is 12 amino acids long. CDR1 and CDR2 (germline): DFQATT, SNEGSKA (reference sequence). CDR3 in DNA: TGCAGTGCTAGGAGGGGGCAGTACGAGCAGCACTTC. It codes for CSARRGQYEQHF.